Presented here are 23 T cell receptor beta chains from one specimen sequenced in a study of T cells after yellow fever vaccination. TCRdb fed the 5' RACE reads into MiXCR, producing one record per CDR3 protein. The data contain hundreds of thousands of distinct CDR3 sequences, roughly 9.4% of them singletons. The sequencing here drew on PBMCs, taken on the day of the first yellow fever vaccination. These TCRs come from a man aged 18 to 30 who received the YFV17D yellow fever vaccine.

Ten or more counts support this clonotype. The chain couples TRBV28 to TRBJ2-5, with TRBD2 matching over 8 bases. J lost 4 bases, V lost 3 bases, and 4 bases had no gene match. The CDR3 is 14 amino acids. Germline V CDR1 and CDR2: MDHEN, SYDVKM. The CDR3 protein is CASSFISGGETQYF. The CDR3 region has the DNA TGTGCCAGCAGTTTTATAAGCGGGGGAGAGACCCAGTACTTC.

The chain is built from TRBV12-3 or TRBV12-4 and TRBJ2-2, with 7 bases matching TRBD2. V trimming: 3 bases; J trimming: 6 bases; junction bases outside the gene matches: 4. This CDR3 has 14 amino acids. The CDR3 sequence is CASSFQGGAGELFF. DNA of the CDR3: TGTGCCAGCAGTTTTCAGGGAGGGGCCGGGGAGCTGTTTTTT.

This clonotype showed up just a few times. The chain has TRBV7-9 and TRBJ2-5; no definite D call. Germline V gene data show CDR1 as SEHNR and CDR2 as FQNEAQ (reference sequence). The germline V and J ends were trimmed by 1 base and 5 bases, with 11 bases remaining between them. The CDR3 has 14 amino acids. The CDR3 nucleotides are TGTGCCAGCAGCTTAGTAGTTGCAGGCGAGACCCAGTACTTC. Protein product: CASSLVVAGETQYF.

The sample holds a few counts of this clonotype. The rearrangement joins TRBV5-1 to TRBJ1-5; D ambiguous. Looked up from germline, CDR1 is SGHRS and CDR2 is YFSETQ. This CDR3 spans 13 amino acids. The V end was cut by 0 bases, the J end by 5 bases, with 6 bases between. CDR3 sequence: CASSLEADQPQHF. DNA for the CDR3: TGCGCCAGCAGCTTGGAGGCAGATCAGCCCCAGCATTTT.

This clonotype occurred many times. CDR3 sequence reads: CASSLLAGGFEQFF. CDR3 DNA: TGCGCCAGCAGCTTACTAGCGGGGGGGTTTGAGCAGTTCTTC. The chain has TRBV5-1 and TRBJ2-1, with 13 nucleotides matching TRBD2. The length of the CDR3 is 14 residues. The germline CDR1 and CDR2 sequences are SGHRS and YFSETQ. The V and J ends lost 2 bases and 9 bases, in that order; junction bases with no gene match: 2.

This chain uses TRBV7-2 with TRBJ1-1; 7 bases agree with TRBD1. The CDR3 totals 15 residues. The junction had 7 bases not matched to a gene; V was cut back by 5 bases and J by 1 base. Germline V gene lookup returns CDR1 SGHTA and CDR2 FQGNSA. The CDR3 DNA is TGTGCCAGCAGCCCCCAAGACAGGGCGAACACTGAAGCTTTCTTT. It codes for CASSPQDRANTEAFF.

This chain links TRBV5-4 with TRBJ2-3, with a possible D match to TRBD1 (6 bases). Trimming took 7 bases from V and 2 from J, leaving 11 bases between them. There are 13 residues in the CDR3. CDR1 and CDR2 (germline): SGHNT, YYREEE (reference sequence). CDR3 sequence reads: CASRGQTTDTQYF. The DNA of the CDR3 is TGTGCCAGCCGAGGACAGACCACAGATACGCAGTATTTT.

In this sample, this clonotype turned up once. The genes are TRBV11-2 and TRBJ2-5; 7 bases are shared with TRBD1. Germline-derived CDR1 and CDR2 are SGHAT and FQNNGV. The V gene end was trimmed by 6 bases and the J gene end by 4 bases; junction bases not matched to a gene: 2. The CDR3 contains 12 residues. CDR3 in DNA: TGTGCCAGCAGGGGACAGACAGAGACCCAGTACTTC. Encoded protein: CASRGQTETQYF.

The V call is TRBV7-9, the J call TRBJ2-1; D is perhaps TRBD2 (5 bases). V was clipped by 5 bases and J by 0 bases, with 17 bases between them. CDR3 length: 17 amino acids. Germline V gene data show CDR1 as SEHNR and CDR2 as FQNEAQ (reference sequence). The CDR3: CASSTQSGYSSYNEQFF. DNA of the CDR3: TGTGCCAGCAGCACACAAAGCGGATACAGCTCCTACAATGAGCAGTTCTTC.

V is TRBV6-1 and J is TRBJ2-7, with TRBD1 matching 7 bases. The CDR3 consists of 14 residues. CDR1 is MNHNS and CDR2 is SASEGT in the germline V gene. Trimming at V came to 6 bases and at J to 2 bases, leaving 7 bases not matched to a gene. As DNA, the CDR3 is TGTGCCAGCAGGCTCACAGGGGCTACCTACGAGCAGTACTTC. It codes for CASRLTGATYEQYF.

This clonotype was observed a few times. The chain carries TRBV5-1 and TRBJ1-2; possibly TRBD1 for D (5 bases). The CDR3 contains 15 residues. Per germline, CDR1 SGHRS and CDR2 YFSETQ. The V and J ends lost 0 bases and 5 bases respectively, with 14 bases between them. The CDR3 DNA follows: TGCGCCAGCAGCTTGGCTCTTCATGAGGGGTATGGCTACACCTTC. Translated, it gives CASSLALHEGYGYTF. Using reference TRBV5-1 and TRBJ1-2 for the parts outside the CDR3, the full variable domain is KAGVTQTPRYLIKTRGQQVTLSCSPISGHRSVSWYQQTPGQGLQFLFEYFSETQRNKGNFPGRFSGRQFSNSRSEMNVSTLELGDSALYLCASSLALHEGYGYTFGSGTRLTVV.

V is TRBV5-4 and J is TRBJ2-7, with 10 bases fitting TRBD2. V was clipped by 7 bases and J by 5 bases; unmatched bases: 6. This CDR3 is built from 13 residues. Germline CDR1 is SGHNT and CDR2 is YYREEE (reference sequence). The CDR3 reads CASGSGGFDEQYF. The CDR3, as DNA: TGTGCCAGCGGTAGCGGGGGGTTCGACGAGCAGTACTTC.

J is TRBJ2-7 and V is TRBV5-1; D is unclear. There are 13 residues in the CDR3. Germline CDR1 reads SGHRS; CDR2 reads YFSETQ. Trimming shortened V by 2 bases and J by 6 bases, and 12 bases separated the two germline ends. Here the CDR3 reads CASSLDFPGEQYV. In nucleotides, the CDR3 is TGCGCCAGCAGCTTAGATTTCCCGGGCGAGCAGTACGTC.

CDR3 residues: CASKQTGVAEKLFF. CDR3 sequence (DNA): TGTGCCAGCAAACAGACAGGGGTGGCTGAAAAACTGTTTTTT. This chain links TRBV12-3 or TRBV12-4 with TRBJ1-4; 8 nucleotides match TRBD1. The CDR3 length is 14 residues. V gave up 7 bases and J gave up 7 bases; unmatched junction bases: 8.

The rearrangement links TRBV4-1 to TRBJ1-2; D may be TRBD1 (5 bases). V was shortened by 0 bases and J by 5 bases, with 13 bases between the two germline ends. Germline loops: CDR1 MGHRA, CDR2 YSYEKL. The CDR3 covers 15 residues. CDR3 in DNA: TGCGCCAGCAGCCAAGATGCCAGGGAGGAGTATGGCTACACCTTC. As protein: CASSQDAREEYGYTF.

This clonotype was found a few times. The CDR3 nucleotides are TGTGCCAGCAGTTATTCGTACAGATTCAATGAGCAGTTCTTC. Protein sequence: CASSYSYRFNEQFF. V usage is TRBV6-5 and J usage is TRBJ2-1; D ambiguous. Germline assignment: CDR1 MNHEY and CDR2 SVGAGI. The CDR3 consists of 14 residues. V lost 3 bases, J lost 6 bases, and 12 bases lay in between.

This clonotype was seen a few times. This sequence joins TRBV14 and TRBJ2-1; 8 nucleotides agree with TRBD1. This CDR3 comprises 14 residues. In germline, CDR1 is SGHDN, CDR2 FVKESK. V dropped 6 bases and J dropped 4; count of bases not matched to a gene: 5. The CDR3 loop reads CASSRTGLYNEQFF. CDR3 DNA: TGTGCCAGCAGTCGGACAGGGTTGTACAATGAGCAGTTCTTC.

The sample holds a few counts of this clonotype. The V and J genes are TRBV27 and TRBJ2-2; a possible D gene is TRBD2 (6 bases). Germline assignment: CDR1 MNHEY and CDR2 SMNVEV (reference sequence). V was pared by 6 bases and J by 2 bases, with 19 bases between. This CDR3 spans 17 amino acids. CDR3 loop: CASSFIWGVYNTGELFF. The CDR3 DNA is TGTGCCAGCAGCTTTATTTGGGGGGTTTACAACACCGGGGAGCTGTTTTTT.

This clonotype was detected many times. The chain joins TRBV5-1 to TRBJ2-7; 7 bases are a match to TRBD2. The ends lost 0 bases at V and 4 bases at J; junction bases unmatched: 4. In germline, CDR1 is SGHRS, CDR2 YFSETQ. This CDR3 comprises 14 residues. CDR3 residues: CASSLAASGYEQYF. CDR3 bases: TGCGCCAGCAGCTTGGCCGCTAGCGGATACGAGCAGTACTTC.

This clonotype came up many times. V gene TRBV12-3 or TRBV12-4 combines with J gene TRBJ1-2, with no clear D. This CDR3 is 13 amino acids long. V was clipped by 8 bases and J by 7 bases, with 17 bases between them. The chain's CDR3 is CASLPGGKVGYTF. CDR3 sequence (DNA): TGTGCCAGCCTTCCGGGCGGGAAGGTTGGCTACACCTTC.

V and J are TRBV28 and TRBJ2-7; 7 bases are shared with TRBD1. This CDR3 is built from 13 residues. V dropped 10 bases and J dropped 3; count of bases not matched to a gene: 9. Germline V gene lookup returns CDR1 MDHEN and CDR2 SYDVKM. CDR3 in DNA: TGTGCCACTACGACAGGGAAGTTCTACGAGCAGTACTTC. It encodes CATTTGKFYEQYF.

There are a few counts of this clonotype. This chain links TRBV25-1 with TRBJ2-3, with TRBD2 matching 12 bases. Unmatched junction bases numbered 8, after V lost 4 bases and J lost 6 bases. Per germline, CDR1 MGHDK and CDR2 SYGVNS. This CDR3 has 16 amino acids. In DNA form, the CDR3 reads TGTGCCAGCAGTGCAACACTAGCGGGGGGAACGGATACGCAGTATTTT. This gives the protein CASSATLAGGTDTQYF.

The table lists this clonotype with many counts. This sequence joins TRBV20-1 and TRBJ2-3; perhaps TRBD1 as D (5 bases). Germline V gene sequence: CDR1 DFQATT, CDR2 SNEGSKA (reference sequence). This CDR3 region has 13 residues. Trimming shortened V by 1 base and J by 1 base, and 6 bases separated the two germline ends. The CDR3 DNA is TGCAGTGCTAGAGTACAGGGCACAGATACGCAGTATTTT. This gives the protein CSARVQGTDTQYF.